This T cell receptor (beta chain) stems from a study of CD8+ T cells in alopecia areata. Stated treatment: oral pan-JAK inhibitor, 5-10 mg twice daily. Peripheral blood, together with lesional scalp punch biopsies, was collected from alopecia areata patients. PBMCs served as the source from which CD4+ and CD8+ T cells were sorted. V was shortened by 2 bases and J by 3 bases, with 13 bases between the two germline ends. The CDR3 covers 16 residues. The germline V gene has CDR1 MNHEY and CDR2 SVGAGI. Notes on the study in general: Under tofacitinib, fewer expanded CD8+ clones appeared among the top 100 scalp clones. Elevated clonality characterized lesional scalp relative to normal scalp, particularly in alopecia totalis/universalis.

This clone was detected a few times. Its antigen remains unidentified. RNA extraction and reverse transcription yielded cDNA as sequencing template. Some clones are missing from TCRdb's copy, which holds only in-frame ones; the method was immunoSEQ multiplex PCR. In the table there are over 150,000 clones, 40% to 65% of which are singletons. The origin of this receptor is a human donor with alopecia areata. Sequenced here: CD8+ T cells sorted from blood, sampled at week 24, from a patient treated with tofacitinib. J is TRBJ2-2 and V is TRBV6-5; perhaps TRBD1 as D (5 bases). The DNA of the CDR3 is TGTGCCAGCAGTTACGGGGCGGACGATTACACCGGGGAGCTGTTTTTT. Translation gives CASSYGADDYTGELFF.